Each of the 3 T cell receptor beta chains below was sequenced from the same sample in a study of quantifying T cell responses using KT2 cells. Overall study: cDNA was made from DNase-treated RNA using alpha and beta constant primers.

Each cDNA got a UMI-containing oligo ligated at its 3' end. First-round PCR used 3 to 4 cycles and beta primers RC1.1 and RC1.2 covering TRBC1 and TRBC2. MiXCR was run by TCRdb on the UMI-ligation and nested PCR reads, yielding one entry per CDR3 protein. The sample lists fewer than 45,000 distinct CDR3 sequences; about 15% were seen once. Sequenced input: PBMCs spiked with cells of the T cell clone KT2. The receptors come from a human donor.

This clonotype showed up just a few times. The rearrangement joins TRBV9 to TRBJ2-3, with D hard to call. CDR3 length equals 12 residues. The V gene lost 3 bases and the J gene lost 4 bases, with 6 bases spanning the gap. The germline V gene has CDR1 SGDLS and CDR2 YYNGEE. The CDR3 region has the DNA TGTGCCAGCAGCGCGGGCCCAGATACGCAGTATTTT. Translating it yields CASSAGPDTQYF.

This clonotype was counted between two and nine times. The chain combines TRBV5-4 with TRBJ1-6, with D uncertain. Germline loops: CDR1 SGHNT, CDR2 YYREEE (reference sequence). This CDR3 has 15 residues. Trimming removed 0 bases at V and 6 bases at J, with 10 bases between. The CDR3 coding sequence is TGTGCCAGCAGCTTGGATAGAGGAAGTAATTCACCCCTCCACTTT. Its translation: CASSLDRGSNSPLHF.

This clonotype has a handful of counts. The rearrangement links TRBV6-6 to TRBJ2-7, with a weak D call TRBD2 (5 bases). Per germline, CDR1 MNHNY and CDR2 SVGAGI (reference sequence). The CDR3 consists of 14 residues. V lost 6 bases, J lost 2 bases, and 14 bases lay in between. CDR3 sequence: CASRAGVPPYEQYF. The CDR3 DNA reads TGTGCCAGCAGGGCCGGGGTACCCCCCTACGAGCAGTACTTC.